This entry features one T cell receptor (beta chain) sequence. Its specificity is not known. The ends were cut back, 5 bases at V and 7 bases at J, with 21 bases in the middle. CDR1 is SGHTA and CDR2 is FQGNSA in the germline V gene. The CDR3 runs 17 residues. Healthy people donating bone marrow made up the donors. 60 Vbeta and 13 Jbeta primers were used in PCR. Assay: immunoSEQ multiplex PCR; the TCRdb copy retains only in-frame clones and omits some. Of under 200,000 clones in the sample, 80% to 90% were seen once. This entry belongs to a study of cytomegalovirus exposure and HLA in healthy donors. Study-wide results and limits: Rarity characterized most TCR sequences, yet some public TCRs appeared in many donors. CMV serostatus was the only immune exposure information that was available.

The sequenced material came from PBMCs. The sequence derives from a man aged 18 to 35 in good health and CMV-seropositive. This chain uses TRBV7-2 with TRBJ1-6, with a possible D match to TRBD1 (5 bases). CDR3 sequence: CASSPGASGGSNSPLHF. The CDR3 DNA reads TGTGCCAGCAGCCCCGGGGCTTCCGGGGGGTCCAATTCACCCCTCCACTTT.